These 13 T cell receptor beta chains originate from one sample sequenced in a study of identical twins. TCRdb independently ran MiXCR on the 5' RACE reads; one entry per CDR3 protein. The sample has roughly 750,000 distinct CDR3 sequences, less than 25% seen once. The same sample was also studied in work on T cells expressing NK-cell markers.

The sample was PBMCs. The receptors stem from a woman aged 18-30 years in good health.

This clonotype came up many times. CDR3 sequence reads: CASSFGQSSYEQYF. The CDR3 DNA follows: TGTGCCAGCAGTTTCGGGCAGAGCTCCTACGAGCAGTACTTC. This chain joins TRBV12-3 or TRBV12-4 and TRBJ2-7, with unresolved D. The CDR3 loop spans 14 amino acids. The V end was cut by 3 bases, the J end by 0 bases, with 9 bases between.

This clonotype was found many times. V and J are TRBV15 and TRBJ2-2; D gene unclear. V was clipped by 5 bases and J by 6 bases, with 4 bases between them. This CDR3 comprises 11 residues. Germline assignment: CDR1 LNHNV and CDR2 YYDKDF (reference sequence). The CDR3 DNA is TGTGCCACCAGCCACTCCGGGGAGCTGTTTTTT. Its protein product is CATSHSGELFF.

Many counts were recorded for this clonotype. The chain recombines TRBV29-1 with TRBJ2-7, with TRBD1 identical over 12 bases. This CDR3 comprises 13 residues. Germline CDR1 and CDR2: SQVTM and ANQGSEA. V shed 6 bases and J 5 bases; nucleotides not matched to a gene: 5. The CDR3 loop is CSVGTGGLNEQYF. Written as DNA, the CDR3 is TGCAGCGTAGGGACAGGGGGCCTCAACGAGCAGTACTTC.

This clonotype was observed a few times. The rearrangement links TRBV5-1 to TRBJ1-6, with TRBD1 matching over 8 bases. The CDR3 length is 16 residues. Per germline, CDR1 SGHRS and CDR2 YFSETQ. V lost 5 bases and J lost 6; bases outside the gene matches: 10. CDR3 loop: CASSGQGPSGNSPLHF. CDR3 bases: TGCGCCAGCAGTGGACAGGGTCCTTCTGGTAATTCACCCCTCCACTTT.

V usage is TRBV10-3 and J usage is TRBJ2-3; possibly TRBD2 for D (6 bases). Germline values: CDR1 ENHRY, CDR2 SYGVKD. With 6 bases removed from V and 5 bases from J, the gap between germline ends came to 9 bases. The CDR3 sequence is 12 residues long. The CDR3 region is CAISGGLDTQYF. The CDR3 DNA follows: TGTGCCATCAGCGGAGGGCTAGATACGCAGTATTTT.

The chain links TRBV4-1 to TRBJ1-1; possibly TRBD1 for D (5 bases). The CDR3 runs 15 residues. V was pared by 0 bases and J by 0 bases, with 8 bases between. Germline loops: CDR1 MGHRA, CDR2 YSYEKL. DNA of the CDR3: TGCGCCAGCAGCCAAGATCCAGGGTTGAACACTGAAGCTTTCTTT. The encoded protein is CASSQDPGLNTEAFF.

The V gene is TRBV20-1, the J gene TRBJ2-1, with 9 bases aligning to TRBD1. V shed 5 bases, J shed 3 bases, and the junction held 5 bases outside the gene matches. The length of the CDR3 is 14 residues. The germline V gene encodes CDR1 DFQATT and CDR2 SNEGSKA (reference sequence). This CDR3 reads CSAEPGQGYNEQFF. The CDR3 DNA follows: TGCAGTGCTGAACCGGGACAGGGCTACAATGAGCAGTTCTTC.

This clonotype was counted only a few times. The V and J genes are TRBV20-1 and TRBJ2-1; 10 bases agree with TRBD1. J lost 11 bases, V lost 5 bases, and 9 bases had no gene match. The CDR3 contains 13 residues. From germline, CDR1 is DFQATT and CDR2 SNEGSKA (reference sequence). The CDR3 protein is CSAQRATGGQQFF. The CDR3 DNA reads TGCAGTGCTCAACGTGCGACAGGGGGCCAGCAGTTCTTC.

This clonotype was seen more than once but under ten times. This rearrangement joins TRBV5-1 to TRBJ2-1, with D perhaps given as TRBD1 or TRBD2 (5 bases each). Trimming shortened V by 0 bases and J by 7 bases, and 14 bases separated the two germline ends. The CDR3 length is 15 residues. Germline CDR1 reads SGHRS; CDR2 reads YFSETQ. This CDR3 is CASSLGGTLPNEQFF. The CDR3 DNA reads TGCGCCAGCAGCTTGGGGGGGACGTTGCCTAATGAGCAGTTCTTC.

In its sample, this clonotype was seen once. This chain joins TRBV5-6 and TRBJ2-2; no firm D call. V lost 2 bases to trimming and J lost 8 bases, with 19 bases between them. CDR1 SGHDT and CDR2 YYEEEE come from the germline V gene. The CDR3 extends over 16 amino acids. The CDR3 bases are TGTGCCAGCAGCTTCAATCCCTCGGCTCCCAGAGGGGAGCTGTTTTTT. It yields the protein CASSFNPSAPRGELFF.

The chain couples TRBV20-1 to TRBJ2-3; TRBD2 might be the D (5 bases). Germline V CDR1 and CDR2: DFQATT, SNEGSKA (reference sequence). Between the trimmed V and J ends, which lost 2 bases and 1 base, there was a span of 10 bases. The CDR3 totals 14 residues. The CDR3 DNA reads as TGCAGTGCTAGACTCCCCGGGGGCACAGATACGCAGTATTTT. Translating gives CSARLPGGTDTQYF.

The chain combines TRBV29-1 with TRBJ2-7; no clear D gene. Germline CDR1 SQVTM, CDR2 ANQGSEA. The CDR3 extends over 13 amino acids. Trimming took 4 bases from V and 5 from J, leaving 15 bases between them. The CDR3 region has the DNA TGCAGCGTTGGGGTCTCCTTGTTCCACGAGCAGTACTTC. Translating gives CSVGVSLFHEQYF.

The genes are TRBV9 and TRBJ2-1; 10 bases are shared with TRBD2. The J segment lost 0 bases and the V segment lost 0 bases, leaving 9 bases of the junction unmatched. Germline V lookup: CDR1 SGDLS, CDR2 YYNGEE. CDR3 size: 19 residues. In DNA, the CDR3 is TGTGCCAGCAGCGTAGGTCCTAGCGGGAGTAGGTCCTCCTACAATGAGCAGTTCTTC. It yields the protein CASSVGPSGSRSSYNEQFF.